What follows describes a single T cell receptor beta chain. The data belong to a study of T-cell reconstitution after alpha-beta-depleted transplantation in children. It was with unique molecular identifiers that the TCRbeta library was prepared. TCRdb reprocessed the PCR reads via MiXCR and lists one record per CDR3 protein. Of around 450,000 distinct CDR3 sequences detected, around 46% appear once; the ten largest clones hold approximately 30%. J gave up 2 bases and V 4 bases, and 5 bases lay outside the gene matches. The CDR3 has 15 residues. Germline assignment: CDR1 SGHDT and CDR2 YYEEEE. The receptor was isolated from a girl aged 2-10 years with aplastic anemia, due to receive a stem cell transplant. V and J are TRBV5-6 and TRBJ2-3; TRBD2 aligns across 9 bases. The source material was PBMCs, sampled before TCRalphabeta/CD19-depleted stem cell transplant. The CDR3 protein is CASSPLAGNTDTQYF. The CDR3 bases are TGTGCCAGCAGCCCCCTAGCGGGGAACACAGATACGCAGTATTTT.